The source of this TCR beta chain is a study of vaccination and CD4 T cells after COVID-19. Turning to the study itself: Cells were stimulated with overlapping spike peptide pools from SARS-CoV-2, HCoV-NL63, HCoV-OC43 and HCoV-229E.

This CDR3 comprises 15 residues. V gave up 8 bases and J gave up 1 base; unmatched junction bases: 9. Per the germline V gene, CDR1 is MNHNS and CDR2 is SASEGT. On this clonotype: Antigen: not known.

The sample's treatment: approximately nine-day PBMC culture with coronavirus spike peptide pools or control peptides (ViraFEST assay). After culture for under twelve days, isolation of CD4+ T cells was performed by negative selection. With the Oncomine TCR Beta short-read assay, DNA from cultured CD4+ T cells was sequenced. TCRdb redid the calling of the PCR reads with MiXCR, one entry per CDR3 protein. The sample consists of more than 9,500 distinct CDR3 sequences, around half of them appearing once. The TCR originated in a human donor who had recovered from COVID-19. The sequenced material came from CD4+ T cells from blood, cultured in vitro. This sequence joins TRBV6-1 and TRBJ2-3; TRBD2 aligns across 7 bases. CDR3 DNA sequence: TGTGCCAGCCGACGTGCGGGGGTAGGCACAGATACGCAGTATTTT. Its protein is CASRRAGVGTDTQYF.